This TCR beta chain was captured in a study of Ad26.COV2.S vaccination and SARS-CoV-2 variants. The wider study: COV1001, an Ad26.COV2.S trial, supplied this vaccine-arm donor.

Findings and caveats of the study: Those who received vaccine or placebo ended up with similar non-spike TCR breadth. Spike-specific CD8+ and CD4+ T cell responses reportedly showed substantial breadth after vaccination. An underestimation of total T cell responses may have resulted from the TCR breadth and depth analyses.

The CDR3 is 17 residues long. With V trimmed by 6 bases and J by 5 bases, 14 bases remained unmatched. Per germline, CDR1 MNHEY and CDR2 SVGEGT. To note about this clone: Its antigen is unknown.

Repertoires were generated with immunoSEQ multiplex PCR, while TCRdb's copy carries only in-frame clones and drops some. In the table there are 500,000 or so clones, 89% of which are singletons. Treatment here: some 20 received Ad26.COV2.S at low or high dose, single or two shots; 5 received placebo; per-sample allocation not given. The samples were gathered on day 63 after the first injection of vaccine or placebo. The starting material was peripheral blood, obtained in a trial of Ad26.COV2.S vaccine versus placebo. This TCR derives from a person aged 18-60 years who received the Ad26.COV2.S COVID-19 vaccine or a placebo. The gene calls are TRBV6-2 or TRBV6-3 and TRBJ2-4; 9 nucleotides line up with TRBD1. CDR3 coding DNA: TGTGCCAGCAGCCCGCGAACTTACAGGGGGCTCCAAAACATTCAGTACTTC. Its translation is CASSPRTYRGLQNIQYF.